These 18 T cell receptor beta chains originate from one sample sequenced in a study of untreated major depressive disorder. Some clones are missing from TCRdb's copy, which holds only in-frame ones; the method was immunoSEQ multiplex PCR. The sample has about 21,000 clones, just under 95% seen once; the top ten hold roughly 0.33%. Sequencing input: CD4+ T cells from PBMCs. These receptors were obtained from a man aged 25-45 years in good health.

The rearrangement joins TRBV5-6 to TRBJ2-7; tentative D call: TRBD2 (6 bases). The V end was cut by 1 base, the J end by 6 bases, with 8 bases between. Per the germline V gene, CDR1 is SGHDT and CDR2 is YYEEEE. The CDR3 is made up of 12 amino acids. The DNA of the CDR3 is TGTGCCAGCAGCTTGATGCGGGGCGAGCAGTACTTC. It codes for CASSLMRGEQYF.

The chain links TRBV28 to TRBJ1-1; possible D gene TRBD1, 6 bases. The length of the CDR3 is 13 residues. Trimming took off 7 bases at V and 1 base at J, with 10 bases between the two ends. CDR1 and CDR2 from the germline V gene are MDHEN and SYDVKM. CDR3 sequence: CASTIRGNTEAFF. The CDR3 DNA reads TGTGCCAGCACCATCAGGGGGAACACTGAAGCTTTCTTT.

V is TRBV7-2 and J is TRBJ2-2; D is unclear. The CDR3 sequence is 15 residues long. V lost 1 base, J lost 2 bases, and 8 bases lay in between. Germline V lookup: CDR1 SGHTA, CDR2 FQGNSA. CDR3 region: CASSLGLHNTGELFF. CDR3 DNA: TGTGCCAGCAGCTTAGGTCTGCACAACACCGGGGAGCTGTTTTTT.

V usage is TRBV27 and J usage is TRBJ1-1; no definite D call. Germline V lookup: CDR1 MNHEY, CDR2 SMNVEV (reference sequence). The CDR3 is 16 residues long. Trimming cost V 2 bases and J 2 bases, with 15 bases left between them. In nucleotides, the CDR3 is TGTGCCAGCAGTTTAGTGAGTATCCTCCGAAACACTGAAGCTTTCTTT. Protein product: CASSLVSILRNTEAFF.

V usage is TRBV21-1 and J usage is TRBJ2-7; the D call in the table, TRBD2, was not verified against the DNA. TRBV21-1 is an annotated pseudogene. This CDR3 contains 19 residues. CDR3 sequence: CASSKVRLAGGAPHHEQYF. In DNA form, the CDR3 reads TGTGCCAGCAGCAAAGTGAGGCTAGCGGGCGGGGCACCACATCACGAGCAGTACTTC.

The chain employs TRBV30 and TRBJ1-1; 10 bases are shared with TRBD1. The germline V gene has CDR1 GTSNPN and CDR2 SVGIG (reference sequence). The CDR3 is made up of 15 amino acids. Unmatched junction bases numbered 9, after V lost 3 bases and J lost 5 bases. The CDR3 bases are TGTGCCTGGAGCCTAGAGGGACAGGGGTGGACTGAAGCTTTCTTT. This gives the protein CAWSLEGQGWTEAFF.

V is TRBV11-3 and J is TRBJ1-1; 8 bases line up with TRBD1. Germline lookup yields CDR1 SGHNT and CDR2 YENEEA. This CDR3 has 15 residues. After removal of 5 bases from V and 4 bases from J, the junction contained 9 bases not matched to a gene. CDR3 in DNA: TGTGCCAGCAGCCCGGGACAGGATTCTGGCACTGAAGCTTTCTTT. Translated: CASSPGQDSGTEAFF.

The gene calls are TRBV4-3 and TRBJ2-5; tentatively, D is TRBD1 or TRBD2 (5 bases each). This CDR3 is built from 15 residues. V gave up 4 bases and J gave up 5 bases, with 17 bases separating them. Germline CDR1 LGHNA, CDR2 YSLEER. CDR3 DNA sequence: TGCGCCAGCAGCCTTTTGGGGCTAGCTACGGAGACCCAGTACTTC. Protein sequence: CASSLLGLATETQYF.

The chain uses TRBV6-5 and TRBJ1-2; 8 nucleotides align to TRBD1. Per germline, CDR1 MNHEY and CDR2 SVGAGI. This CDR3 comprises 15 residues. The J segment lost 4 bases and the V segment lost 2 bases, leaving 6 bases of the junction unmatched. Here the CDR3 DNA reads TGTGCCAGCAGTTACGGGACAGGTGGGAGCTATGGCTACACCTTC. This gives the protein CASSYGTGGSYGYTF.

Here the CDR3 reads CASSLDWRETQYF. The CDR3 nucleotides read TGTGCCAGCAGCTTAGATTGGAGAGAGACCCAGTACTTC. V and J are TRBV11-2 and TRBJ2-5; D gene unclear. CDR1 and CDR2 (germline): SGHAT, FQNNGV. Trimming removed 0 bases at V and 4 bases at J, with 6 bases between. CDR3 size: 13 residues.

The V and J genes are TRBV4-1 and TRBJ2-5, with D unresolved. V was clipped by 0 bases and J by 9 bases, with 11 bases between them. In germline, CDR1 is MGHRA, CDR2 YSYEKL. The CDR3 has 13 amino acids. The CDR3 DNA sequence: TGCGCCAGCAGCCAAGATCGTTCTGGGGCCCAGTACTTC. Amino acids: CASSQDRSGAQYF.

The V gene is TRBV6-1, the J gene TRBJ2-1; TRBD2 agrees at 14 bases. CDR3 length equals 14 residues. Germline CDR1 and CDR2: MNHNS and SASEGT. V shed 11 bases, J shed 8 bases, and the junction held 8 bases outside the gene matches. The CDR3 is CAGRLAGGEYEQFF. As DNA, the CDR3 is TGTGCCGGAAGACTAGCGGGAGGGGAATATGAGCAGTTCTTC.

This chain's CDR3 is CASSPREVREQFF. DNA of the CDR3: TGTGCCAGCAGCCCACGAGAGGTGCGTGAGCAGTTCTTC. The chain couples TRBV7-9 to TRBJ2-1; D not resolved. Germline CDR1 reads SEHNR; CDR2 reads FQNEAQ (reference sequence). Between the trimmed V and J ends, which lost 5 bases and 9 bases, there was a span of 14 bases. The CDR3 runs 13 residues.

This chain connects TRBV29-1 to TRBJ2-2; a weak D match, TRBD1 (6 bases). V was shortened by 1 base and J by 3 bases, with 15 bases between the two germline ends. This CDR3 region has 16 residues. CDR1 is SQVTM, CDR2 ANQGSEA, per germline. CDR3 in DNA: TGCAGCGTTGAAGTCCACAGGGCTTTAGACACCGGGGAGCTGTTTTTT. This gives the protein CSVEVHRALDTGELFF.

The V call is TRBV21-1, the J call TRBJ1-1. TRBV21-1 is a documented pseudogene. The CDR3 contains 13 residues. The CDR3 sequence: CASSKEMDTEAFF. In nucleotides, the CDR3 is TGTGCCAGCAGCAAAGAGATGGACACTGAAGCTTTCTTT.

This clone showed up just a few times. The chain carries TRBV4-1 and TRBJ1-2; 9 nucleotides align to TRBD1. Germline trimming cut 0 bases from V and 4 bases from J; bases unmatched to any gene: 3. CDR1 MGHRA and CDR2 YSYEKL come from the germline V gene. This CDR3 has 15 amino acids. CDR3 DNA sequence: TGCGCCAGCAGCCAAGACGACAGGGGGATCTATGGCTACACCTTC. It specifies CASSQDDRGIYGYTF.

This chain joins TRBV12-5 and TRBJ2-3; D may correspond to TRBD1 or TRBD2 (5 bases each). Trimming removed 0 bases from V and 6 bases from J, with 19 bases in between. CDR1 LGHNT and CDR2 FRNRAP come from the germline V gene. The CDR3 spans 17 residues. The CDR3 sequence: CASGLVGAHVGEDTQYF. CDR3 nucleotides: TGTGCTAGTGGTTTGGTAGGGGCGCACGTGGGAGAGGATACGCAGTATTTT. The full variable domain, with the rest looked up from reference TRBV12-5 and TRBJ2-3, is DARVTQTPRHKVTEMGQEVTMRCQPILGHNTVFWYRQTMMQGLELLAYFRNRAPLDDSGMPKDRFSAEMPDATLATLKIQPSEPRDSAVYFCASGLVGAHVGEDTQYFGPGTRLTVL.

The V and J genes are TRBV5-1 and TRBJ1-1; D not resolved. Germline CDR1 and CDR2: SGHRS and YFSETQ. This CDR3 is 14 amino acids long. Trimming stripped 4 bases from V and 3 bases from J, with 13 bases between. DNA for the CDR3: TGCGCCAGCAGCCCGGAGTCTGGGGACACTGAAGCTTTCTTT. Translation gives CASSPESGDTEAFF. Combining the CDR3 with reference TRBV5-1 and TRBJ1-1 gives the whole variable domain KAGVTQTPRYLIKTRGQQVTLSCSPISGHRSVSWYQQTPGQGLQFLFEYFSETQRNKGNFPGRFSGRQFSNSRSEMNVSTLELGDSALYLCASSPESGDTEAFFGQGTRLTVV.